This record concerns one TCR beta chain sequence. Its antigen is currently not known. No per-base quality is available; no much larger clone lies one base away. Donors formed part of the validation cohort, which comprised 95 to 150 subjects and was distinct from the first cohort of 550 to 850 subjects. The data derive from a study of cytomegalovirus exposure and HLA in healthy donors (dated by TCRdb to 2016 to 2017). For the study in its entirety: A later analysis indicated that the 90 to 150 validation repertoires were generated on the platform also employed for the 700 or so repertoires of the first cohort. The study was designed to test whether signatures of past pathogen exposure could be identified by cataloging public T cell receptors. Besides the first cohort of 666 subjects, a separate validation cohort made up of over a hundred different subjects was used. The study combined high-throughput TCR immunosequencing, statistical association of individual TCRs with disease status, and machine learning to predict cytomegalovirus infection status. What the study reported, not specific to this receptor: A total of fewer than 200 TCR beta chains were listed by the study as associated with cytomegalovirus. According to the authors, the approach could potentially be generalized to other disease states and immunological phenotypes. The classifier was reported to diagnose cytomegalovirus status with high specificity and sensitivity in both the original cohort and the validation cohort. A few of the identified cytomegalovirus-associated TCR beta chains were confirmed in vitro to be specific for cytomegalovirus antigens. While some public TCRs were present in many individuals, most TCR sequences turned up only very rarely across donors. In a later analysis, TCRs clustered in the first cohort were found to also tend to co-occur in the roughly 130 validation repertoires, with 94% of cluster scores above 0. The validation cohort had no HLA typing available for a later analysis, so co-occurrence within that cohort was assessed over all 130 or so repertoires.

Between the V and J ends, shortened by 3 bases and 4 bases respectively, the junction contains 10 bases. The germline V gene gives CDR1 as SGHAT and CDR2 as FQNNGV. CDR3 length: 15 amino acids, cysteine to phenylalanine. CDR3 DNA is the only sequence kept; it has 45 bases, read in frame from the first base. The library was made by the immunoSEQ multiplex PCR assay. The paper's processing steps were these. A statistical classification framework was built for diagnosing cytomegalovirus status from the catalog of TCR beta chain sequences. Held by TCRdb, this immuneACCESS table contains in-frame sequences only and omits some clones. Under half of the omission traces to an unresolved V gene where checked; the cause of the rest is unknown. V, J and clone size were drawn from that table, and D and trimming were deduced from the DNA. The sample contains about 190,000 clones, about 84% of them found a single time. The ten largest clones capture more than 1.4% of the sample.

Recombination joined TRBV11-2 with TRBJ2-6; the D gene cannot be named for sure. This receptor was taken from a woman in her late teens or twenties in good health and CMV-seronegative. The sequenced sample was PBMCs. DNA sequence: TGTGCCAGCAGCTTTAGAATCGAAGGGGCCAACGTCCTGACTTTC. Translated, this is CASSFRIEGANVLTF.